Each of the 30 T cell receptor beta chains below was sequenced from the same sample in a study of blood T cell repertoires in COVID-19. Profiled with immunoSEQ multiplex PCR; TCRdb holds only in-frame clones, not every one. The sample lists a few hundred thousand clones, 85% to 90% occurring once. The source material was PBMCs or T cells enriched from blood (not recorded which). The receptors here all came from a woman aged 55-75 years who had recovered from COVID-19.

The genes are TRBV28 and TRBJ1-5; the D gene is possibly TRBD1 (6 bases). The CDR3 length is 14 residues. Trimming removed 8 bases from V and 10 bases from J, with 21 bases in between. Germline loops: CDR1 MDHEN, CDR2 SYDVKM. The CDR3 protein is CASLPGDTGRPQHF. The DNA of the CDR3 is TGTGCCAGCCTGCCTGGGGACACCGGTCGACCCCAGCATTTT.

The chain is built from TRBV5-4 and TRBJ2-4, with 16 bases lining up with TRBD2. CDR3 size: 17 residues. Germline values: CDR1 SGHNT, CDR2 YYREEE (reference sequence). With 4 bases clipped from V and 6 bases from J, the junction kept 7 bases outside the gene matches. Here the CDR3 reads CASSLGLAGGPRNIQYF. CDR3 nucleotide sequence: TGTGCCAGCAGCCTGGGACTAGCGGGGGGGCCCAGAAACATTCAGTACTTC.

This chain joins TRBV19 and TRBJ2-3; D is ambiguous. Trimming removed 3 bases at V and 4 bases at J, with 11 bases between. Germline-derived CDR1 and CDR2 are LNHDA and SQIVND (reference sequence). This CDR3 comprises 14 residues. CDR3 bases: TGTGCCAGTAGTATTCGGTATCCGGCAGATACGCAGTATTTT. Translating it yields CASSIRYPADTQYF.

The rearrangement links TRBV7-3 to TRBJ2-2; TRBD2 might be the D (7 bases). Germline V gene lookup returns CDR1 SGHTA and CDR2 FQGTGA. V lost 5 bases and J 6 bases, leaving 10 bases between the germline ends. The CDR3 has 13 amino acids. DNA of the CDR3: TGTGCCAGCAGCACCGGGGGGCCCGGGGAGCTGTTTTTT. Encoded protein: CASSTGGPGELFF.

CDR3 amino acids: CASSSYGAGNTEAFF. CDR3 coding DNA: TGTGCCAGCAGCTCATATGGTGCAGGAAACACTGAAGCTTTCTTT. The rearrangement joins TRBV11-2 to TRBJ1-1; D remains unclear. The CDR3 is 15 residues long. The ends were cut back, 4 bases at V and 2 bases at J, with 14 bases in the middle. Germline loops: CDR1 SGHAT, CDR2 FQNNGV.

This chain joins TRBV6-5 and TRBJ2-5; possible D gene TRBD1, 6 bases. Germline CDR1 is MNHEY and CDR2 is SVGAGI. V was cut by 4 bases and J by 3 bases, with 9 bases left in between. The length of the CDR3 is 13 residues. The CDR3 nucleotides read TGTGCCAGCAGTTTCCAGGGGAAAGAGACCCAGTACTTC. Protein product: CASSFQGKETQYF.

The chain joins TRBV15 to TRBJ2-7, with 9 bases fitting TRBD2. The CDR3 sequence is 16 residues long. The V and J ends lost 0 bases and 3 bases, in that order; junction bases with no gene match: 6. The germline V gene encodes CDR1 LNHNV and CDR2 YYDKDF (reference sequence). This chain's CDR3 is CATSRDDSGSGYEQYF. Written as DNA, the CDR3 is TGTGCCACCAGCAGAGATGATAGCGGGAGCGGCTACGAGCAGTACTTC.

The V gene is TRBV19, the J gene TRBJ2-3; 12 bases map to TRBD2. V lost 6 bases and J lost 5; bases outside the gene matches: 12. The CDR3 contains 17 residues. CDR1 and CDR2 from the germline V gene are LNHDA and SQIVND (reference sequence). The chain's CDR3 is CASRAPSGGGFGDTQYF. The CDR3 DNA follows: TGTGCCAGTAGAGCTCCTAGCGGGGGGGGTTTTGGAGATACGCAGTATTTT.

As regards this clone: Additional DNA sequences in this sample encode the identical CDR3. The CDR3 here is CASSLGVDEKLFF. DNA of the CDR3: TGTGCCAGCAGCTTGGGAGTGGATGAAAAACTGTTTTTT. The rearrangement joins TRBV7-9 to TRBJ1-4; D not certain. V was cut by 3 bases and J by 6 bases, with 8 bases left in between. Per germline, CDR1 SEHNR and CDR2 FQNEAQ (reference sequence). The CDR3 runs 13 residues.

The V and J genes are TRBV15 and TRBJ2-5; a weak D match, TRBD1 (6 bases). Germline lookup yields CDR1 LNHNV and CDR2 YYDKDF (reference sequence). The V end was cut by 5 bases, the J end by 2 bases, with 21 bases between. The CDR3 length is 17 residues. DNA of the CDR3: TGTGCCACCAGCGCAAAAATCCGGGACACAGGTCAAGAGACCCAGTACTTC. The encoded protein is CATSAKIRDTGQETQYF.

The chain couples TRBV24-1 to TRBJ2-4; D gene unclear. Germline values: CDR1 KGHDR, CDR2 SFDVKD. This CDR3 contains 15 residues. Trimming shortened V by 3 bases and J by 0 bases, and 8 bases separated the two germline ends. As DNA, the CDR3 is TGTGCCACCAGTGATCCGAGTTTAGCCAAAAACATTCAGTACTTC. Translation: CATSDPSLAKNIQYF.

The chain has TRBV5-4 and TRBJ1-4; possibly TRBD1 for D (6 bases). The V and J ends lost 0 bases and 6 bases respectively, with 9 bases between them. The CDR3 consists of 14 residues. Germline lookup yields CDR1 SGHNT and CDR2 YYREEE (reference sequence). Here the CDR3 DNA reads TGTGCCAGCAGCTTGGGAGGGGGTGATGAAAAACTGTTTTTT. This gives the protein CASSLGGGDEKLFF.

This chain connects TRBV2 to TRBJ1-5; 7 bases align to TRBD1. The CDR3 extends over 14 amino acids. The V gene end was trimmed by 4 bases and the J gene end by 4 bases; junction bases not matched to a gene: 4. Germline V gene sequence: CDR1 SNHLY, CDR2 FYNNEI. The CDR3 DNA sequence: TGTGCCAGCAGTGTACAGGGGCCAAATCAGCCCCAGCATTTT. Translation: CASSVQGPNQPQHF. The full variable domain, its missing parts supplied by reference TRBV2 and TRBJ1-5, is EPEVTQTPSHQVTQMGQEVILRCVPISNHLYFYWYRQILGQKVEFLVSFYNNEISEKSEIFDDQFSVERPDGSNFTLKIRSTKLEDSAMYFCASSVQGPNQPQHFGDGTRLSIL.

The chain couples TRBV7-6 to TRBJ2-3, with 12 bases lining up with TRBD2. Germline values: CDR1 SGHVS, CDR2 FNYEAQ. The length of the CDR3 is 16 residues. J gave up 5 bases and V 5 bases, and 8 bases lay outside the gene matches. Written as DNA, the CDR3 is TGTGCCAGCAGCGCCGCTAGCGGGAGGGCCAAAGATACGCAGTATTTT. Encoded protein: CASSAASGRAKDTQYF.

The genes are TRBV28 and TRBJ2-1; no reliable D call. V was shortened by 7 bases and J by 8 bases, with 12 bases between the two germline ends. This CDR3 has 12 amino acids. The germline CDR1 and CDR2 sequences are MDHEN and SYDVKM. CDR3 nucleotides: TGTGCCAGCATGACTGCTTGGGATGAGCAGTTCTTC. Translating gives CASMTAWDEQFF.

The chain carries TRBV5-1 and TRBJ1-5; TRBD1 matches at 7 bases. Trimming took 4 bases from V and 2 from J; bases not matched to a gene: 6. Germline-derived CDR1 and CDR2 are SGHRS and YFSETQ. This CDR3 comprises 15 residues. The CDR3 here is CASSLTGYGNQPQHF. The CDR3 DNA reads as TGCGCCAGCAGCCTGACAGGGTATGGCAATCAGCCCCAGCATTTT.

The chain combines TRBV2 with TRBJ1-2; D possibly corresponds to TRBD1 (5 bases). The CDR3 runs 15 residues. V lost 4 bases and J lost 1, with 13 bases in between. Per the germline V gene, CDR1 is SNHLY and CDR2 is FYNNEI. CDR3 nucleotides: TGTGCCAGCAGTGTCGGGACTCTCGGTAACTATGGCTACACCTTC. Protein sequence: CASSVGTLGNYGYTF.

The gene calls are TRBV6-1 and TRBJ1-4, with 9 positions matching TRBD1. Losses at the gene ends were 0 bases for V and 8 bases for J; bases not matched to a gene: 10. The germline CDR1 and CDR2 sequences are MNHNS and SASEGT. The CDR3 loop spans 17 amino acids. CDR3 sequence (DNA): TGTGCCAGCAGTGAAGCTTGGAGGACAGGGGTACAGGAAAAACTGTTTTTT. Protein: CASSEAWRTGVQEKLFF.

This clone was detected a few times. The chain links TRBV7-9 to TRBJ1-2, with TRBD1 identical over 7 bases. J gave up 7 bases and V 3 bases, and 8 bases lay outside the gene matches. CDR3 length: 14 residues. From germline, CDR1 is SEHNR and CDR2 FQNEAQ (reference sequence). The CDR3 loop is CASSFGQEGSGYTF. DNA for the CDR3: TGTGCCAGCAGCTTCGGACAGGAGGGGTCTGGCTACACCTTC.

The chain's CDR3 is CASSRTGTGLYEQYF. DNA for the CDR3: TGTGCCAGTAGTCGTACCGGGACAGGCCTCTACGAGCAGTACTTC. V and J are TRBV19 and TRBJ2-7; 8 bases match TRBD1. The ends lost 5 bases at V and 3 bases at J; junction bases unmatched: 9. Germline CDR1 and CDR2: LNHDA and SQIVND (reference sequence). The CDR3 has 15 amino acids.

This clone was recorded a few times. The rearrangement uses TRBV2 and TRBJ1-5, with a possible D match to TRBD1 (5 bases). Germline V gene data show CDR1 as SNHLY and CDR2 as FYNNEI. The CDR3 is made up of 13 amino acids. V lost 6 bases and J 3 bases, leaving 9 bases between the germline ends. The CDR3 sequence: CASRRGSNQPQHF. Here the CDR3 DNA reads TGTGCCAGCAGAAGGGGCTCCAATCAGCCCCAGCATTTT.

The chain joins TRBV19 to TRBJ1-5; no definite D call. Germline V CDR1 and CDR2: LNHDA, SQIVND (reference sequence). Trimming removed 5 bases from V and 0 bases from J, with 8 bases in between. The CDR3 length is 14 residues. CDR3 residues: CASSFLLSNQPQHF. The DNA of the CDR3 is TGTGCCAGTAGTTTTTTACTTAGCAATCAGCCCCAGCATTTT.

The chain recombines TRBV2 with TRBJ2-2; D unresolved. The CDR3 has 18 residues. Trimming cost V 6 bases and J 7 bases, with 27 bases left between them. Germline-derived CDR1 and CDR2 are SNHLY and FYNNEI. The DNA for the CDR3 is TGTGCCAGCAGGGATCCCAGCAAGGCCGGCAGTCGGGTCGGGGAGCTGTTTTTT. The encoded protein is CASRDPSKAGSRVGELFF.

The chain has TRBV19 and TRBJ2-7; D is possibly TRBD2 (6 bases). CDR1 LNHDA and CDR2 SQIVND come from the germline V gene (reference sequence). There are 14 residues in the CDR3. The V gene lost 3 bases and the J gene lost 5 bases, with 14 bases spanning the gap. The CDR3 protein is CASSISWGVHEQYF. CDR3 bases: TGTGCCAGTAGTATTAGTTGGGGGGTGCACGAGCAGTACTTC.

This chain links TRBV2 with TRBJ1-2, with unresolved D. Germline assignment: CDR1 SNHLY and CDR2 FYNNEI. The CDR3 has 12 residues. V was shortened by 7 bases and J by 2 bases, with 8 bases between the two germline ends. Here the CDR3 reads CASTPENYGYTF. The CDR3 bases are TGTGCCAGCACCCCCGAGAACTATGGCTACACCTTC.

This chain links TRBV6-2 or TRBV6-3 with TRBJ2-5; D not certain. Trimming took 0 bases from V and 2 from J, leaving 10 bases between them. This CDR3 has 15 amino acids. Germline CDR1 and CDR2: MNHEY and SVGEGT. The CDR3 region has the DNA TGTGCCAGCAGTTACTCGATGGCAGTACAAGAGACCCAGTACTTC. Its translation is CASSYSMAVQETQYF.

CDR3: CASSSGLAVHYEQYF. CDR3 coding DNA: TGTGCCAGCAGCTCCGGACTAGCGGTGCACTACGAGCAGTACTTC. The chain combines TRBV11-2 with TRBJ2-7; TRBD2 agrees at 10 bases. The V and J ends lost 4 bases and 3 bases, in that order; junction bases with no gene match: 6. There are 15 residues in the CDR3. Looked up from germline, CDR1 is SGHAT and CDR2 is FQNNGV.

For this clone: The junction departs from germline at one end; a sequencing error may be responsible. The chain has TRBV27 and TRBJ1-2; 7 bases match TRBD1. The CDR3 loop spans 13 amino acids. Per germline, CDR1 MNHEY and CDR2 SMNVEV (reference sequence). Here the CDR3 reads CASSLRQGNGYTF. The CDR3 nucleotides are TGTGCCAGCAGTTTGCGACAGGGAAATGGTTACACCTTC.

This clone is a singleton in its sample. The CDR3 DNA sequence: TGTGCCAGCAGCCAGAAGCCAGAGCGCGGCACCGGGGAGCTGTTTTTT. It translates to CASSQKPERGTGELFF. The J gene is TRBJ2-2, the V gene TRBV4-2, with D unclear. CDR1 is LGHNA and CDR2 is YNFKEQ in the germline V gene. This CDR3 region has 16 residues. Deletions cut 3 bases from V and 4 bases from J, with 15 bases between.

The table lists this clone with a few counts. The CDR3 spells CASSRTGGETQYF. In DNA, the CDR3 is TGTGCCAGCAGCCGTACAGGGGGGGAGACCCAGTACTTC. The V call is TRBV7-6, the J call TRBJ2-5; 8 nucleotides match TRBD1. The V gene's germline CDR1 is SGHVS and CDR2 FNYEAQ. V dropped 5 bases and J dropped 5; count of bases not matched to a gene: 4. The CDR3 totals 13 residues.